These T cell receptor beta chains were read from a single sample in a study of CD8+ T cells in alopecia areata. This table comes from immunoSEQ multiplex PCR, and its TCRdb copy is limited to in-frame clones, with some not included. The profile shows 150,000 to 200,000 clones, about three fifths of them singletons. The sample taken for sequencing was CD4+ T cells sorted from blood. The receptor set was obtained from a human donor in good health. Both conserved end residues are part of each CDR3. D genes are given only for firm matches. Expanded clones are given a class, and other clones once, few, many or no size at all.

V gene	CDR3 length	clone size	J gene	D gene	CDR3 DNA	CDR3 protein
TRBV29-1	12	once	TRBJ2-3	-	TGCAGCGTTGTAAGAGACTCGGATACGCAGTATTTT	CSVVRDSDTQYF
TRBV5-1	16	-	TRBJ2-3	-	TGCGCCAGCAGCTTGGGAGGAGCCGCTAACACAGATACGCAGTATTTT	CASSLGGAANTDTQYF
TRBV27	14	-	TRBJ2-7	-	TGTGCCAGCAGTCCAAGGGGGGAGTCCTACGAGCAGTACTTC	CASSPRGESYEQYF
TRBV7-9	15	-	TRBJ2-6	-	TGTGCCAGCAGCTTAGCTCTCTCTGGGGCCAACGTCCTGACTTTC	CASSLALSGANVLTF
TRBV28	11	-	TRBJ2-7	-	TGTGCCAGCCGGTCAGGGAACGAGCAGTACTTC	CASRSGNEQYF
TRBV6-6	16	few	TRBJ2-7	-	TGTGCCAGCAGTAGAGGCACGGGCCGCTCCAGAAACGAGCAGTACTTC	CASSRGTGRSRNEQYF
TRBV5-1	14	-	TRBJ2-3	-	TGCGCCAGCAGCTTTCCGGGGAGCACAGATACGCAGTATTTT	CASSFPGSTDTQYF
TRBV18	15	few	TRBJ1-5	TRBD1	TGTGCCAGCTCAATGGGACAGGGGAATCGTCAGCCCCAGCATTTT	CASSMGQGNRQPQHF
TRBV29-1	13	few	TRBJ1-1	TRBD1	TGCAGCGTGACAGACAGGGTGAACACTGAAGCTTTCTTT	CSVTDRVNTEAFF
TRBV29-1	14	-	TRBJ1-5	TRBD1	TGCAGCGTCTCGACAGGGGGAATCAATCAGCCCCAGCATTTT	CSVSTGGINQPQHF
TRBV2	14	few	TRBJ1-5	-	TGTGCCAGCAGTGTGTGGGGGGGCAATCAGCCCCAGCATTTT	CASSVWGGNQPQHF
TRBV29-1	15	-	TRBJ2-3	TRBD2	TGCAGCGTTGTAATTCTGGCGGGAGTGGCAGATACGCAGTATTTT	CSVVILAGVADTQYF
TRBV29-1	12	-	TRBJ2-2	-	TGCAGCGCCTTGACCCCCCCCGGGGAGCTGTTTTTT	CSALTPPGELFF
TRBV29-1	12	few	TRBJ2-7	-	TGCAGCGTTGTGGGGCTTACCTACGAGCAGTACTTC	CSVVGLTYEQYF
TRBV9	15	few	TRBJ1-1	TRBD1	TGTGCCAGCAGCTACACGGACAGGGTGAACACTGAAGCTTTCTTT	CASSYTDRVNTEAFF
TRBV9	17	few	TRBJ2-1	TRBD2	TGTGCCAGCAGCGTGCTGGGAAGCGGGAATTCCTACAATGAGCAGTTCTTC	CASSVLGSGNSYNEQFF
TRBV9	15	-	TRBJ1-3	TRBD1	TGTGCCAGCAGCGTGGGACAGGAGGTTGGAAACACCATATATTTT	CASSVGQEVGNTIYF
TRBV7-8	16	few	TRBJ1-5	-	TGTGCCAGCAGCTTAGGTCTTACAGGAATTAATCAGCCCCAGCATTTT	CASSLGLTGINQPQHF
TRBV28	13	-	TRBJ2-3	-	TGTGCCAGCAGCCTTTTAGGGGCAGATACGCAGTATTTT	CASSLLGADTQYF
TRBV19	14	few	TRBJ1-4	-	TGTGCCAGTAGTACCCCGTACTGGAATGAAAAACTGTTTTTT	CASSTPYWNEKLFF
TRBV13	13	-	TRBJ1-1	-	TGTGCCAGCAGCCCCCGCGGAACATGGGAAGCTTTCTTT	CASSPRGTWEAFF
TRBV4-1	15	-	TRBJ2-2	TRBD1	TGCGCCAGCAGATCTCCGGGACAGGGGTCCGGGGAGCTGTTTTTT	CASRSPGQGSGELFF
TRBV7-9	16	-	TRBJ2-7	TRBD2	TGTGCCAGCAGTTACCTTAGGGCTAGCGGGAGATCCGAGCAGTACTTC	CASSYLRASGRSEQYF
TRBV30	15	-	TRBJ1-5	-	TGTGCCTGGAGCTGGGGAGGGTGGGGCAATCAGCCCCAGCATTTT	CAWSWGGWGNQPQHF
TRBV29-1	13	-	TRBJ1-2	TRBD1	TGCAGCGTTGCGGACAGGGGAGGCTATGGCTACACCTTC	CSVADRGGYGYTF
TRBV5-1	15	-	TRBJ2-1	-	TGCGCCAGCAGATTAGGAAGTCTAAGCAGGGATGAGCAGTTCTTC	CASRLGSLSRDEQFF
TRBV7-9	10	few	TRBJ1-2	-	TGTGCCAGCAGCACAGTGGGCTACACCTTC	CASSTVGYTF
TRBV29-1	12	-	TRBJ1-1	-	TGCAGCGTCTACCCGGGCGGGACTGAAGCTTTCTTT	CSVYPGGTEAFF
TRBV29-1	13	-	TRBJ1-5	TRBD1	TGCAGCGTTAGGGACAGACTCAATCAGCCCCAGCATTTT	CSVRDRLNQPQHF
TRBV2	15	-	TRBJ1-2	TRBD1	TGTGCCAGCAGTATAAAGCAGGGGGCCGGTGGAGGCTACACCTTC	CASSIKQGAGGGYTF
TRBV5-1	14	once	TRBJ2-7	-	TGCGCCAGCAGCTTGGTGGACTTAGACTACGAGCAGTACTTC	CASSLVDLDYEQYF
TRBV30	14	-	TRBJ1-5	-	TGTGCCTGGAGTCAGGGAACAGGGAGTCAGCCCCAGCATTTT	CAWSQGTGSQPQHF
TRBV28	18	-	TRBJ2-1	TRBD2	TGTGCCAGCATGATCATAACTAGCGGGAGGGCCCAGGGCAATGAGCAGTTCTTC	CASMIITSGRAQGNEQFF
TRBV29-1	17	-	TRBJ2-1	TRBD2	TGCAGCGTTGACGGGACTAGCGGGAGTAGGACCTACAATGAGCAGTTCTTC	CSVDGTSGSRTYNEQFF
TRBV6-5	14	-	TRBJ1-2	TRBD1	TGTGCCAGCAGGGAGACAGGGGTCGACTATGGCTACACCTTC	CASRETGVDYGYTF
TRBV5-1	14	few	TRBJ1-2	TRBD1	TGCGCCAGCAGCTTGGGACAGGGGAACTATGGCTACACCTTC	CASSLGQGNYGYTF
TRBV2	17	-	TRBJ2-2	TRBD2	TGTGCCAGCAGCAGTGAACTAGCGGGCCCGGGAACCGGGGAGCTGTTTTTT	CASSSELAGPGTGELFF
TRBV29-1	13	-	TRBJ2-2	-	TGCAGCGTTGACACTGAGAACACCGGGGAGCTGTTTTTT	CSVDTENTGELFF
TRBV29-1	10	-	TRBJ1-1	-	TGCAGCGTTGTGGGGACTGAAGCTTTCTTT	CSVVGTEAFF
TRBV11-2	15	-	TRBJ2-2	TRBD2	TGTGCCAGTAAGAAAGCGGGGGTTAACACCGGGGAGCTGTTTTTT	CASKKAGVNTGELFF
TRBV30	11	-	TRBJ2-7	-	TGTGCCTGGAGTGTCCTCTACGAGCAGTACTTC	CAWSVLYEQYF
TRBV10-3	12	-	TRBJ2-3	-	TGTGCCATCAGTCCAGGTGGGGATACGCAGTATTTT	CAISPGGDTQYF
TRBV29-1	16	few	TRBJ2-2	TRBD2	TGCAGCGTTGCAACTGTACTAGCGGGACGGACCGGGGAGCTGTTTTTT	CSVATVLAGRTGELFF
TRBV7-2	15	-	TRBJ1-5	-	TGTGCCAGCAGCTTAGGCGGGACATTCTATCAGCCCCAGCATTTT	CASSLGGTFYQPQHF
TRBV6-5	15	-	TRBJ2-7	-	TGTGCCAGCAAAGTCGGCAGGGGCGTCTCCTACGAGCAGTACTTC	CASKVGRGVSYEQYF